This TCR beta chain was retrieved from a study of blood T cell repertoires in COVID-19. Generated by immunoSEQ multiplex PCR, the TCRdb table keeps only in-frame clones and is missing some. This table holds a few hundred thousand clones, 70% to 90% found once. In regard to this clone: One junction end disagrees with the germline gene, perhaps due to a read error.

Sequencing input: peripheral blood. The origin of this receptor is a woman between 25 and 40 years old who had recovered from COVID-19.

The CDR3 spells CASSLGTGNQPQHF. CDR3 in DNA: TGTGCCAGCAGCCTAGGGACAGGGAATCAGCCCCAGCATTTT. The J gene is TRBJ1-5, the V gene TRBV13; TRBD1 matches at 9 bases. The CDR3 has 14 amino acids. Looked up from germline, CDR1 is PRHDT and CDR2 is FYEKMQ (reference sequence).